These 3 T cell receptor beta chains were all obtained from the same sample, sequenced in a study of CD8 T cells in Susac syndrome (dated by TCRdb to between 2018 and 2021). The library relied on the immunoSEQ multiplex PCR assay. RNA was extracted using the RNeasy kit, and roughly 0.45 to 1 ug of the RNA was reverse transcribed with random hexamers. The public sequencing data were trimmed at Q25 with fastp and processed into clonotypes with MiXCR by TCRdb, which kept only in-frame beta chains. Rows merge per CDR3 protein into single entries with the most common DNA and genes. In this sample the table shows around 140,000 distinct CDR3 sequences, 85% to 95% of which occur a single time. Over 0.1% of the sample goes to the ten largest clones. Sequencing was performed on CD4+ T cells from PBMCs. The receptors stem from a human donor with multiple sclerosis.

This chain joins TRBV27 and TRBJ2-7; 9 bases are shared with TRBD1. The CDR3 has 14 residues. CDR1 and CDR2 from the germline V gene are MNHEY and SMNVEV (reference sequence). Trimming at V came to 8 bases and at J to 3 bases, leaving 8 bases not matched to a gene. Here the CDR3 reads CASHHWDRDYEQYF. In DNA, the CDR3 is TGTGCCAGCCACCATTGGGACAGGGACTACGAGCAGTACTTC.

The V gene is TRBV3-1, the J gene TRBJ2-7, with TRBD1 matching over 9 bases. Germline CDR1 LGHDT, CDR2 YNNKEL (reference sequence). The V and J ends lost 5 bases and 1 base, in that order; junction bases with no gene match: 6. This CDR3 region has 15 residues. As DNA, the CDR3 is TGTGCCAGCAGCGCCCGGGACAGGGCTTCCTACGAGCAGTACTTC. Translation gives CASSARDRASYEQYF.

This chain links TRBV6-1 with TRBJ2-7; D is perhaps TRBD1 (5 bases). V lost 4 bases to trimming and J lost 2 bases, with 15 bases between them. CDR1 MNHNS and CDR2 SASEGT come from the germline V gene. The CDR3 is 15 residues long. The CDR3 region has the DNA TGTGCCAGCAGTGGGCAGGGTACGGCTCCCTACGAGCAGTACTTC. Residues: CASSGQGTAPYEQYF.